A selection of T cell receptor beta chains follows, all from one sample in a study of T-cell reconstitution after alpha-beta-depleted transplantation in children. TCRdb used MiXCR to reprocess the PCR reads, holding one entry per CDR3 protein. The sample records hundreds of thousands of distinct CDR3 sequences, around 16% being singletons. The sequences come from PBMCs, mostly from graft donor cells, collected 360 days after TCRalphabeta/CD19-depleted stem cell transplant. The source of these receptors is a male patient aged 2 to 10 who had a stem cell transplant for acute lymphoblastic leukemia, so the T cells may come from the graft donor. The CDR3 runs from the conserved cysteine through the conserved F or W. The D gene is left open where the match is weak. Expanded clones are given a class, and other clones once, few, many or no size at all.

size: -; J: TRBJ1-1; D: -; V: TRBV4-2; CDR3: CASSQVLNTEAFF; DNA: TGTGCCAGCAGCCAAGTCCTGAACACTGAAGCTTTCTTT
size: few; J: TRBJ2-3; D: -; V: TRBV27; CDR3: CASSLGAGPTDTQYF; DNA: TGTGCCAGCAGTTTGGGGGCGGGACCCACAGATACGCAGTATTTT
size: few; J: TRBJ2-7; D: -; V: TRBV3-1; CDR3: CASSLVRLDEQYF; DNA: TGTGCCAGCAGCCTCGTAAGGTTGGACGAGCAGTACTTC
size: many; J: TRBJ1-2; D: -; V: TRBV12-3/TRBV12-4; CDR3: CASSLRASGHGYTF; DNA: TGTGCCAGCAGTCTCAGGGCGAGCGGACATGGCTACACCTTC
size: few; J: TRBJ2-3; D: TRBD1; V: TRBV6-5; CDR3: CASSYSGQGPDTQYF; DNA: TGTGCCAGCAGTTACTCTGGACAGGGGCCAGATACGCAGTATTTT
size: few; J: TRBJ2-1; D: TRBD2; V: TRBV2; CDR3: CASSDKASGSYRNEQFF; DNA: TGTGCCAGCAGTGATAAAGCTAGCGGGAGCTACCGCAATGAGCAGTTCTTC
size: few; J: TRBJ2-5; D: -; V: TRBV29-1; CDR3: CSVEDPDSGRSQYF; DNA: TGCAGCGTTGAAGATCCGGACAGCGGGCGGTCCCAGTACTTC
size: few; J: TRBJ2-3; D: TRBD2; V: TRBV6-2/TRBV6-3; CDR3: CASSRLALTDTQYF; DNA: TGTGCCAGCAGTCGACTAGCCCTCACAGATACGCAGTATTTT
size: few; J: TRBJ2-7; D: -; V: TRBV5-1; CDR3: CASSTQGTSYEQYF; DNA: TGCGCCAGCAGCACACAGGGGACTTCTTACGAGCAGTACTTC
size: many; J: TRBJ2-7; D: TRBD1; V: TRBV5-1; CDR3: CASSLDYRGGEQYF; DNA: TGCGCCAGCAGCTTGGATTACAGGGGTGGCGAGCAGTACTTC
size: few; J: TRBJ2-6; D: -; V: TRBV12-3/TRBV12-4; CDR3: CASSLSRWGVQSSGANVLTF; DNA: TGTGCCAGCAGCCTCAGCAGGTGGGGGGTCCAGAGCTCTGGGGCCAACGTCCTGACTTTC
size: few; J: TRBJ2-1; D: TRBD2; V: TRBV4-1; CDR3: CASSQDPSGLYEQFF; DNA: TGCGCCAGCAGCCAAGATCCTAGCGGGTTGTATGAGCAGTTCTTC
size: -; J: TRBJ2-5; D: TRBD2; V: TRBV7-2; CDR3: CASSLTGGNQETQYF; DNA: TGTGCCAGCAGCTTAACGGGAGGCAATCAAGAGACCCAGTACTTC
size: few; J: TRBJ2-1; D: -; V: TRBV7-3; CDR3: CASSRYLGIGEQFF; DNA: TGTGCCAGCAGCCGCTATTTAGGGATTGGAGAGCAGTTCTTC
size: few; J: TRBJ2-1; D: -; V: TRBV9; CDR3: CASSVRTGRDGEQFF; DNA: TGTGCCAGCAGCGTAAGAACTGGGCGGGACGGGGAGCAGTTCTTC
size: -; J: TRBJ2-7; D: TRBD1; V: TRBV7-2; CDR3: CASSLAGQVYEQYF; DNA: TGTGCCAGCAGCTTAGCGGGACAGGTCTACGAGCAGTACTTC
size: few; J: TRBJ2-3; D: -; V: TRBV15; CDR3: CATSRDSGSTDTQYF; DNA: TGTGCCACCAGCAGAGATAGTGGCAGCACAGATACGCAGTATTTT
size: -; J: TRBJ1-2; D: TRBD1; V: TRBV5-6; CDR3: CASSFTGTGSTVDYGYTF; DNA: TGTGCCAGCAGCTTTACCGGGACAGGGAGCACGGTAGACTATGGCTACACCTTC
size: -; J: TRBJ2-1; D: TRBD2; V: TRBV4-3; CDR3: CASSQDGGRRGNEQFF; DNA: TGCGCCAGCAGCCAAGACGGCGGGAGAAGGGGCAATGAGCAGTTCTTC
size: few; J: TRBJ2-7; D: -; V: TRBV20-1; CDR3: CSAVGREYEQYF; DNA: TGCAGTGCTGTCGGCCGGGAGTACGAGCAGTACTTC
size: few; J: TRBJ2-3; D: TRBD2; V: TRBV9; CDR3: CASTGGTSDFTDTQYF; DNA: TGTGCCAGCACCGGGGGAACTAGCGACTTCACAGATACGCAGTATTTT
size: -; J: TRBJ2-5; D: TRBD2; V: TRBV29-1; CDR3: CSVALAGARETQYF; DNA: TGCAGCGTTGCCTTAGCGGGAGCGCGAGAGACCCAGTACTTC
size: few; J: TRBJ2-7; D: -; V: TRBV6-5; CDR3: CASSSSDGGRHEQYF; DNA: TGTGCCAGCAGTTCTTCAGATGGGGGGAGGCACGAGCAGTACTTC
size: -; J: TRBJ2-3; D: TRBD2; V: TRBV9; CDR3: CASSVGSGGSTDTQYF; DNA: TGTGCCAGCAGCGTAGGTAGCGGGGGGAGCACAGATACGCAGTATTTT
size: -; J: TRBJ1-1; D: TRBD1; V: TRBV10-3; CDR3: CAIRGQGAEAFF; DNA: TGTGCCATCAGGGGACAGGGGGCTGAAGCTTTCTTT
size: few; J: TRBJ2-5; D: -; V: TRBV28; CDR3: CASSSLTQYF; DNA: TGTGCCAGCAGTAGTCTGACCCAGTACTTC
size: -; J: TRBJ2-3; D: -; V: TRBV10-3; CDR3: CAISESKGLDTQYF; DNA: TGTGCCATCAGTGAGTCGAAAGGTTTAGATACGCAGTATTTT
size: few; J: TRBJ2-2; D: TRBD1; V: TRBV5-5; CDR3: CASSSRQGFAGELFF; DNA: TGTGCCAGCAGCTCCAGACAGGGGTTCGCCGGGGAGCTGTTTTTT
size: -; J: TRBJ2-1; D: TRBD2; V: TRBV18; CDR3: CASSLTSGVYNEQFF; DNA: TGTGCCAGCTCACTGACTAGCGGGGTATACAATGAGCAGTTCTTC
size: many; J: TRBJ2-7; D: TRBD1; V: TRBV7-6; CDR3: CASSSGTGLYEQYF; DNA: TGTGCCAGCAGCTCCGGGACAGGGCTCTACGAGCAGTACTTC
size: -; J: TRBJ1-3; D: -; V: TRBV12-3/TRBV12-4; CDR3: CASTGGIDGISGNTIYF; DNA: TGTGCCAGCACCGGGGGTATTGACGGAATCTCTGGAAACACCATATATTTT
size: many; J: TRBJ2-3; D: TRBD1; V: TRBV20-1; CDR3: CSATSGQDGLDTQYF; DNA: TGCAGTGCTACTTCGGGACAGGACGGACTAGATACGCAGTATTTT
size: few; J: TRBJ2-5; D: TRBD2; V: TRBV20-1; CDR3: CSARPNRLAEKETQYF; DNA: TGCAGTGCTAGACCTAACAGACTAGCGGAAAAAGAGACCCAGTACTTC
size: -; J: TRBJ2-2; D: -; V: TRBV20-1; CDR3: CSARGGGLTGELFF; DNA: TGCAGTGCTAGAGGAGGTGGACTCACCGGGGAGCTGTTTTTT
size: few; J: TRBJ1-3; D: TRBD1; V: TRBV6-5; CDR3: CASSYTRTGPGNTIYF; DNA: TGTGCCAGCAGTTACACGAGGACAGGGCCTGGAAACACCATATATTTT
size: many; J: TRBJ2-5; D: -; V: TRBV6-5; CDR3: CASSYVGETQYF; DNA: TGTGCCAGCAGTTACGTAGGAGAGACCCAGTACTTC
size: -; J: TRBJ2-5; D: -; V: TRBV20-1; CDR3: CSGSRGQETQYF; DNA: TGCAGTGGAAGCAGGGGACAAGAGACCCAGTACTTC
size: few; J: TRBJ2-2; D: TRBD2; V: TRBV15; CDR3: CATSRGVPTSGRAEPRVTGELFF; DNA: TGTGCCACCAGCAGAGGAGTCCCTACTAGCGGGAGGGCCGAGCCAAGGGTCACCGGGGAGCTGTTTTTT
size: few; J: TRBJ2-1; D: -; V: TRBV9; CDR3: CASSVLASNEQFF; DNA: TGTGCCAGCAGCGTTTTAGCGTCCAATGAGCAGTTCTTC
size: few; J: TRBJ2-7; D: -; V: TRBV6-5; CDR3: CASSPNFQRLVYEQYF; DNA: TGTGCCAGCAGTCCCAACTTCCAGCGGCTCGTCTACGAGCAGTACTTC
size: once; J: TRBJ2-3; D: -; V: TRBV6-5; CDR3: CASSYGGPGGDTQYF; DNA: TGTGCCAGCAGTTACGGGGGACCTGGGGGAGATACGCAGTATTTT
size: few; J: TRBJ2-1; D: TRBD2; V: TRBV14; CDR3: CASSRAGERDEQFF; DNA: TGTGCCAGCAGCCGGGCGGGAGAAAGGGATGAGCAGTTCTTC
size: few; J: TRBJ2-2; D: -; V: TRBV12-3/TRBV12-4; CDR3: CASSFRGRELFF; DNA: TGTGCCAGCAGTTTCAGGGGCCGGGAGCTGTTTTTT
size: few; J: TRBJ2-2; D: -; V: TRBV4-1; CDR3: CASSLLDPANTGELFF; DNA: TGCGCCAGCAGCCTTCTAGACCCCGCGAACACCGGGGAGCTGTTTTTT
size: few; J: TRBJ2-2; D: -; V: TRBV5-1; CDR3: CASGTAHNTGELFF; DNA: TGCGCCAGCGGGACCGCACATAACACCGGGGAGCTGTTTTTT